What follows are 17 T cell receptor beta chains derived from one specimen sequenced in a study of blood T cell repertoires in COVID-19. Some clones are missing from TCRdb's copy, which holds only in-frame ones; the method was immunoSEQ multiplex PCR. The sample has under 250,000 clones, more than 85% seen once. Material for sequencing was peripheral blood. The receptors were sampled from a man in his 60s with COVID-19, enrolled during active disease.

The rearrangement links TRBV19 to TRBJ2-3; TRBD1 is a possible D gene (6 bases). Germline V gene sequence: CDR1 LNHDA, CDR2 SQIVND (reference sequence). The ends were cut back, 4 bases at V and 1 base at J, with 15 bases in the middle. The length of the CDR3 is 16 residues. The CDR3 DNA reads as TGTGCCAGTAGTAGGGGAAACAGGGTCGGCACAGATACGCAGTATTTT. Residues: CASSRGNRVGTDTQYF.

This chain connects TRBV24-1 to TRBJ2-7; 12 nucleotides agree with TRBD1. The germline V gene encodes CDR1 KGHDR and CDR2 SFDVKD. With 3 bases clipped from V and 5 bases from J, the junction kept 4 bases outside the gene matches. This CDR3 contains 15 residues. CDR3 bases: TGTGCCACCAGTGATCCTGGGACAGGGGGCCACGAGCAGTACTTC. This encodes CATSDPGTGGHEQYF.

CDR3: CASSLDRRGTEAFF. CDR3 coding DNA: TGTGCCAGCAGCCTCGACAGGAGAGGCACTGAAGCTTTCTTT. The chain employs TRBV7-8 and TRBJ1-1; D is possibly TRBD1 (6 bases). The CDR3 runs 14 residues. Trimming left V 5 bases short and J 4 bases short, with 14 bases between. Germline V gene lookup returns CDR1 SGHVS and CDR2 FQNEAQ.

The chain uses TRBV27 and TRBJ1-5, with D possibly being TRBD1 (5 bases). V lost 3 bases and J 7 bases, leaving 10 bases between the germline ends. The CDR3 totals 13 residues. CDR1 MNHEY and CDR2 SMNVEV come from the germline V gene (reference sequence). The CDR3 is CASSFQGGQPQHF. The CDR3 nucleotides are TGTGCCAGCAGTTTCCAGGGAGGCCAGCCCCAGCATTTT.

The chain combines TRBV6-5 with TRBJ2-1; no definite D call. The V gene's germline CDR1 is MNHEY and CDR2 SVGAGI. The CDR3 extends over 12 amino acids. V shed 6 bases and J shed 4 bases, with 7 bases lying between them. The DNA for the CDR3 is TGTGCCAGCAGCGGAGCTTACAATGAGCAGTTCTTC. Translated, it gives CASSGAYNEQFF.

J is TRBJ1-5 and V is TRBV4-1; possible D gene TRBD1, 5 bases. This CDR3 has 15 amino acids. Trimming removed 4 bases at V and 4 bases at J, with 14 bases between. Per germline, CDR1 MGHRA and CDR2 YSYEKL. CDR3 nucleotides: TGCGCCAGCAGCCGAATGCAGGGTGTTAATCAGCCCCAGCATTTT. Its translation is CASSRMQGVNQPQHF.

This clone was detected only once. The rearrangement uses TRBV5-1 and TRBJ2-2; 8 nucleotides match TRBD1. Germline V gene sequence: CDR1 SGHRS, CDR2 YFSETQ. The CDR3 totals 16 residues. Trimming cost V 4 bases and J 2 bases; bases outside gene matches: 7. In nucleotides, the CDR3 is TGCGCCAGCAGCATGGGACAGGAGGTCAACACCGGGGAGCTGTTTTTT. Residues: CASSMGQEVNTGELFF.

This clone has only a few counts. V and J are TRBV19 and TRBJ2-7; TRBD2 matches 9 bases. Germline assignment: CDR1 LNHDA and CDR2 SQIVND (reference sequence). The junction had 3 bases not matched to a gene; V was cut back by 6 bases and J by 0 bases. The CDR3 sequence is 14 residues long. The CDR3 DNA reads TGTGCCAGTAGGGCTAGCGGGAACTCCTACGAGCAGTACTTC. Protein: CASRASGNSYEQYF. Using reference TRBV19 and TRBJ2-7 for the parts outside the CDR3, the full variable domain is DGGITQSPKYLFRKEGQNVTLSCEQNLNHDAMYWYRQDPGQGLRLIYYSQIVNDFQKGDIAEGYSVSREKKESFPLTVTSAQKNPTAFYLCASRASGNSYEQYFGPGTRLTVT.

This chain links TRBV28 with TRBJ2-7; 11 bases agree with TRBD2. After removal of 6 bases from V and 4 bases from J, the junction contained 5 bases not matched to a gene. The CDR3 has 14 amino acids. CDR1 is MDHEN, CDR2 SYDVKM, per germline. As DNA, the CDR3 is TGTGCCAGCAGACCTACTAGCGGGAGATACGAGCAGTACTTC. This sequence encodes CASRPTSGRYEQYF.

This clone was seen once. The rearrangement joins TRBV7-8 to TRBJ2-7; 10 nucleotides align to TRBD2. With V trimmed by 10 bases and J by 5 bases, 20 bases remained unmatched. The germline gives CDR1 SGHVS, CDR2 FQNEAQ. The CDR3 consists of 17 residues. The CDR3 here is CATNVDWASGSSNEQYF. The CDR3 DNA is TGTGCCACAAACGTAGACTGGGCTAGCGGGAGTTCCAACGAGCAGTACTTC.

This clone was picked up one time. The chain links TRBV4-1 to TRBJ1-5; 12 bases are shared with TRBD1. Germline lookup yields CDR1 MGHRA and CDR2 YSYEKL. The trim removed 3 bases at V and 2 bases at J, leaving 8 bases unmatched. The CDR3 contains 18 residues. The CDR3 DNA is TGCGCCAGCAGCCAGGCGGTTTGGGACAGGGGGCGCAATCAGCCCCAGCATTTT. Translated: CASSQAVWDRGRNQPQHF.

CDR3 coding DNA: TGCGCCAGCAGCTTGGGCTCACTTCCCTCCTACGAGCAGTACTTC. Translated: CASSLGSLPSYEQYF. The V call is TRBV5-1, the J call TRBJ2-7; D call uncertain. The CDR3 extends over 15 amino acids. The ends were cut back, 0 bases at V and 0 bases at J, with 10 bases in the middle. CDR1 SGHRS and CDR2 YFSETQ come from the germline V gene. Complete variable domain (other parts from reference TRBV5-1 and TRBJ2-7): KAGVTQTPRYLIKTRGQQVTLSCSPISGHRSVSWYQQTPGQGLQFLFEYFSETQRNKGNFPGRFSGRQFSNSRSEMNVSTLELGDSALYLCASSLGSLPSYEQYFGPGTRLTVT.

The V gene is TRBV3-1 (or the pseudogene TRBV3-2), the J gene TRBJ1-1; TRBD1 aligns across 9 bases. In germline, CDR1 is LGHDT, CDR2 YNNKEL (reference sequence). The CDR3 is 17 residues long. Trimming at V came to 0 bases and at J to 4 bases, leaving 9 bases not matched to a gene. The CDR3 DNA follows: TGTGCCAGCAGCCAAGAACCCGACAGGGGGGTTGTCACTGAAGCTTTCTTT. Encoded protein: CASSQEPDRGVVTEAFF.

The rearrangement uses TRBV3-1 (or the pseudogene TRBV3-2) and TRBJ2-1; 10 nucleotides agree with TRBD2. The V gene end was trimmed by 4 bases and the J gene end by 8 bases; junction bases not matched to a gene: 5. The CDR3 consists of 14 residues. CDR1 LGHDT and CDR2 YNNKEL come from the germline V gene (reference sequence). For the CDR3, the DNA is TGTGCCAGCAGCCTAGCGGGAGGTGTGGATGAGCAGTTCTTC. Protein: CASSLAGGVDEQFF.

The gene calls are TRBV29-1 and TRBJ2-3, with D possibly TRBD2 on 6 matching bases. The germline CDR1 and CDR2 sequences are SQVTM and ANQGSEA. There are 12 residues in the CDR3. Deletions cut 7 bases from V and 1 base from J, with 9 bases between. CDR3 sequence: CSARLGTDTQYF. In DNA, the CDR3 is TGCAGCGCCCGACTAGGCACAGATACGCAGTATTTT.

The rearrangement links TRBV19 to TRBJ2-7; D perhaps matches TRBD2 (5 bases). Per germline, CDR1 LNHDA and CDR2 SQIVND (reference sequence). V was pared by 6 bases and J by 0 bases, with 9 bases between. The CDR3 length is 13 residues. DNA for the CDR3: TGTGCCAGTAGCGTAGCGCGCTCCTACGAGCAGTACTTC. It encodes CASSVARSYEQYF.

A single count supports this clone. V is TRBV7-9 and J is TRBJ2-2, with D possibly matching TRBD2 (6 bases). Germline lookup yields CDR1 SEHNR and CDR2 FQNEAQ (reference sequence). The germline V and J ends were trimmed by 0 bases and 5 bases, with 10 bases remaining between them. CDR3 length equals 15 residues. The chain's CDR3 is CASSLALGGTGELFF. The DNA for the CDR3 is TGTGCCAGCAGCTTAGCGCTCGGGGGAACCGGGGAGCTGTTTTTT.